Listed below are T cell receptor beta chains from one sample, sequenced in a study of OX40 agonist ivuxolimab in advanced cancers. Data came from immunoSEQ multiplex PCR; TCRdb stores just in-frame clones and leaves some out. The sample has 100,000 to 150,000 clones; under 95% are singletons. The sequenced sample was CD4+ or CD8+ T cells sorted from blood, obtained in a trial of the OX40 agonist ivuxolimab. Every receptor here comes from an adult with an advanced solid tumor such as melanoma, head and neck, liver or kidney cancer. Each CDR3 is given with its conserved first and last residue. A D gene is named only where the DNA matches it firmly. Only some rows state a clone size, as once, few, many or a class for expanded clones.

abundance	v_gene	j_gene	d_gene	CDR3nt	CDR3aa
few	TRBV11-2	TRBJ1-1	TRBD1	TGTGCCAGCAGCAACCGAGGGACAGGACGACCTGAAGCTTTCTTT	CASSNRGTGRPEAFF
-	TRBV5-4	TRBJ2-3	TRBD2	TGTGCCAGCACTAGCGGGGTGGGAGATACGCAGTATTTT	CASTSGVGDTQYF
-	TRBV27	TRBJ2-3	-	TGTGCCAGCAGATCCCCGGCCCTAAGGGATACGCAGTATTTT	CASRSPALRDTQYF
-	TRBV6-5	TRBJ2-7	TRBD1	TGTGCCAGCAGGCTTGACAGGGGGCCTTACGAGCAGTACTTC	CASRLDRGPYEQYF
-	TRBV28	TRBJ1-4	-	TGTGCCGGCTCATGGGGTAATAATGAAAAACTGTTTTTT	CAGSWGNNEKLFF
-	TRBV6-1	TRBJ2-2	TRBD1	TGTGCCAGCTTACGGACAGGGGACGCCGGGGAGCTGTTTTTT	CASLRTGDAGELFF
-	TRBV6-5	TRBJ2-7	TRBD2	TGTGCCAGCACTTCGACTAGCGGGGGCCCTTACGAGCAGTACTTC	CASTSTSGGPYEQYF
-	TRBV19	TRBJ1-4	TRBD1	TGTGCCAGTAGTCTCCGGACAGGGACTGAAAAACTGTTTTTT	CASSLRTGTEKLFF
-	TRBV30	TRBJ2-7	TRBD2	TGTGCCTGGAGGCAGCCGGGGGGTGGTCCCTACGAGCAGTACTTC	CAWRQPGGGPYEQYF
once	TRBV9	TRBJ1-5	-	TGTGCCAGCAGCGTCGGGGGAATCGGCAATCAGCCCCAGCATTTT	CASSVGGIGNQPQHF
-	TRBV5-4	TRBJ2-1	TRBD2	TGTGCCAGCAGCCCTAGGGCGGGAGCCTACAATGAGCAGTTCTTC	CASSPRAGAYNEQFF
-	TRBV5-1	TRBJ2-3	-	TGCGCCAGCAGTGGTCTAGCGAACACAGATACGCAGTATTTT	CASSGLANTDTQYF
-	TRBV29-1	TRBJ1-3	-	TGCAGCGTCGCCCTATTGACAGGCTCCTCTGGAAACACCATATATTTT	CSVALLTGSSGNTIYF
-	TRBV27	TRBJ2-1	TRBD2	TGTGCCAGCAGTTCGTCCGGGACTACCTACAATGAGCAGTTCTTC	CASSSSGTTYNEQFF
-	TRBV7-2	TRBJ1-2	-	TGTGCCAGCAGCTTATCGTTTTTTAACTATGGCTACACCTTC	CASSLSFFNYGYTF
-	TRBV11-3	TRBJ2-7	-	TGTGCCAGCAGCTTTACCGGGACACCTTTTTACGAGCAGTACTTC	CASSFTGTPFYEQYF
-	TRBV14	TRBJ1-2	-	TGTGCCAGCAGCCTAGGGACCTCGTCTCGTGGCTACACCTTC	CASSLGTSSRGYTF
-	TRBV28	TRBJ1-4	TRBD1	TGTGCCAGCAGTTCGCCGGGACAGGGAGTTAGTGAAAAACTGTTTTTT	CASSSPGQGVSEKLFF
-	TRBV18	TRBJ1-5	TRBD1	TGTGCCAGCTCACGGGAACCTGGACAGGGTTTAGGGCAGCCCCAGCATTTT	CASSREPGQGLGQPQHF
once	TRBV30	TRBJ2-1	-	TGTGCCTGGAGTCCAAGGCATGAGCAGTTCTTC	CAWSPRHEQFF
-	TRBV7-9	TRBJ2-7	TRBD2	TGTGCCAGCAGTCCCCCGGGTCGCGGGAGCTCCTACGAGCAGTACTTC	CASSPPGRGSSYEQYF
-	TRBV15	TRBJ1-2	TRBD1	TGTGCCACCAGCCAGAGAGCGACAGGGGACTATGGCTACACCTTC	CATSQRATGDYGYTF
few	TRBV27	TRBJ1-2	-	TGTGCCAGCAGTCCCTCGTCTTTCTATGGCTACACCTTC	CASSPSSFYGYTF
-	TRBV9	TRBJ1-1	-	TGTGCCAGCAGCGTACAGGGGACGAACACTGAAGCTTTCTTT	CASSVQGTNTEAFF
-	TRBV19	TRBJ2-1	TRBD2	TGTGCCAGTAGTATCCGAGAGACTAGCGGCTATGAGCAGTTCTTC	CASSIRETSGYEQFF
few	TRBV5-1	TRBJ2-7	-	TGCGCCAGCAGCGATACCGGGACACCCTACGAGCAGTACTTC	CASSDTGTPYEQYF
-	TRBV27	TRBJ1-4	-	TGTGCCAGCAGGGGAGAAAAACTGTTTTTT	CASRGEKLFF
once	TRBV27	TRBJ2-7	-	TGTGCCAGCAGCCGACTAAACTCCTACGAGCAGTACTTC	CASSRLNSYEQYF
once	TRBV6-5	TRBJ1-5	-	TGTGCCAGCAGACCACAGACAGCTGTCCAGACGCCCCAGCATTTT	CASRPQTAVQTPQHF
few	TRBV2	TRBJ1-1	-	TGTGCCAGCAGGGTTGGTCAGCACACTGAAGCTTTCTTT	CASRVGQHTEAFF
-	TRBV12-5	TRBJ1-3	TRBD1	TGTGCTAGTGGTTCACCAGACAGGGACTCTGGAAACACCATATATTTT	CASGSPDRDSGNTIYF
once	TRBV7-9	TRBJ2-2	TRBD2	TGTGCCAGCAGCGGGACCGGGACTAGCGGCACCGGGGAGCTGTTTTTT	CASSGTGTSGTGELFF
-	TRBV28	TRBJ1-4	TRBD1	TGTGCCAGCAGTTTAGCGGGACAGGGGATTAATGAAAAACTGTTTTTT	CASSLAGQGINEKLFF
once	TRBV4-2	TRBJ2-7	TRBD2	TGTGCCAGCAGCCAAGCCGGACTAGCGGGTCGGGGCGAGCAGTACTTC	CASSQAGLAGRGEQYF
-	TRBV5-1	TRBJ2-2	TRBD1	TGCGCCAGCAGCTTAGGGGGCGCCGGCACCGGGGAGCTGTTTTTT	CASSLGGAGTGELFF
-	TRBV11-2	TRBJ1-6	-	TGTGCCAGCAGGGAGCCCTATAATTCACCCCTCCACTTT	CASREPYNSPLHF
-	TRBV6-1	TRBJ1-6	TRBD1	TGTGCCAGCAGTGGGGGACAGGGGGCCGAAGCATATTATTCACCCCTCCACTTT	CASSGGQGAEAYYSPLHF
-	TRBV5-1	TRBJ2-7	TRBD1	TGCGCCAGCAGCTGGTCCCCCGAGACAGGGACCTGGGAGCAGTACTTC	CASSWSPETGTWEQYF
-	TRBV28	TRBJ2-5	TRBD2	TGTGCCAGCGGGGATCCTGGGACTAGCGGCGGGGAGACCCAGTACTTC	CASGDPGTSGGETQYF
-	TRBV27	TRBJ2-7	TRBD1	TGTGCCAGCAGTTTAGGGGACAGAGTCTACGAGCAGTACTTC	CASSLGDRVYEQYF
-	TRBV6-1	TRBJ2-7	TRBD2	TGTGCCAGCAGCGGGACTACTATCTACGAGCAGTACTTC	CASSGTTIYEQYF
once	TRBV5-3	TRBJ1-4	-	TGTGCCAGAAGCTTGGCGACCGGGACAACTATCAGTTCAACTAATGAAAAACTGTTTTTT	CARSLATGTTISSTNEKLFF
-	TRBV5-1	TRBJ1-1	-	TGCGCCAGCAGCTTGGCGGGGGGGTGGATGAACACTGAAGCTTTCTTT	CASSLAGGWMNTEAFF
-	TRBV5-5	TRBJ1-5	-	TGTGCCAGCAGCTTCTCAGAGACACAGCCCCAGCATTTT	CASSFSETQPQHF
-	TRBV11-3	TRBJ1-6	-	TGTGCCAGCAGCTTAGGGACTTCAGAAGGTTCACCCCTCCACTTT	CASSLGTSEGSPLHF
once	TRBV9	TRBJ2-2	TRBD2	TGTGCCAGCAGCGCCGCTAGCGGGAGGGCTCCCGGGGAGCTGTTTTTT	CASSAASGRAPGELFF
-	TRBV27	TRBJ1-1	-	TGTGCCAGCAGTTTACCCGGGGTAGCTGAAGCTTTCTTT	CASSLPGVAEAFF
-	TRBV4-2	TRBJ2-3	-	TGTGCCAGCAGCCAAATGCCCAGGTTTAGCACAGATACGCAGTATTTT	CASSQMPRFSTDTQYF
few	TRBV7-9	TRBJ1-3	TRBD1	TGTGCCAGCAGCCCCACTAAGGACAGGGACGAGGGAAACACCATATATTTT	CASSPTKDRDEGNTIYF
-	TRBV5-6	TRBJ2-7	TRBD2	TGTGCCAGCAGCTTGTCTAGCGGGATTACCCGTTACTACTACGAGCAGTACTTC	CASSLSSGITRYYYEQYF
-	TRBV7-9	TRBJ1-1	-	TGTGCCAGCAGCTTAACAGAGAACACTGAAGCTTTCTTT	CASSLTENTEAFF